Listed below are T cell receptor beta chains from one sample, sequenced in a study of blood T cell repertoires in COVID-19. Sequencing used immunoSEQ multiplex PCR; TCRdb keeps in-frame clones, though not all of them. The data contain approximately 410,000 clones, about nine tenths of them singletons. Sequenced material: peripheral blood. The receptors shown here come from a woman in her twenties or thirties with active or convalescent COVID-19. Both conserved end residues are part of each CDR3. The D gene is left open where the match is weak. Clone size is stated in some rows and not others, as once, few, many or a class when expanded.

D,V,J,size,CDR3,DNA
TRBD1,TRBV7-9,TRBJ2-1,NA,CASSLPSGTGVGEQFF,TGTGCCAGCAGCTTGCCTTCGGGGACAGGGGTGGGTGAGCAGTTCTTC
TRBD1,TRBV6-6,TRBJ2-1,NA,CAATGTGGPKQFF,TGTGCCGCGACCGGGACAGGGGGGCCCAAGCAGTTCTTC
NA,TRBV5-1,TRBJ1-1,NA,CASSLDPGSQNTEAFF,TGCGCCAGCAGCTTGGATCCCGGGTCACAGAACACTGAAGCTTTCTTT
NA,TRBV5-3,TRBJ1-2,NA,CARTLVAAPSDGCGYTF,TGTGCCAGAACCTTAGTGGCGGCACCCTCTGATGGGTGTGGCTACACCTTC
TRBD1,TRBV4-1,TRBJ2-7,NA,CASSPPGQITYEQYF,TGCGCCAGCAGCCCCCCGGGACAGATAACCTACGAGCAGTACTTC
NA,TRBV25-1,TRBJ1-6,NA,CASSESRGYNSPLHF,TGTGCCAGCAGTGAGAGTCGGGGCTATAATTCACCCCTCCACTTT
TRBD1,TRBV4-1,TRBJ1-1,NA,CASSQVGQRNTEAFF,TGCGCCAGCAGCCAAGTGGGACAGCGAAACACTGAAGCTTTCTTT
TRBD2,TRBV7-9,TRBJ2-7,few,CASRPSGTDEQYF,TGTGCCAGCAGGCCCAGCGGGACGGACGAGCAGTACTTC
TRBD1,TRBV19,TRBJ1-5,once,CASSNRDRFYQPQHF,TGTGCCAGTAGTAACCGGGACAGGTTTTATCAGCCCCAGCATTTT
NA,TRBV7-9,TRBJ2-7,NA,CASSLPGDESYEQYF,TGTGCCAGCAGCTTACCGGGAGACGAGTCCTACGAGCAGTACTTC
NA,TRBV7-2,TRBJ2-2,once,CASSLGAPTGELFF,TGTGCCAGCAGCTTAGGCGCTCCTACCGGGGAGCTGTTTTTT
TRBD1,TRBV9,TRBJ2-1,once,CASSVEGQGGNEQFF,TGTGCCAGCAGCGTAGAGGGACAGGGGGGCAATGAGCAGTTCTTC
TRBD1,TRBV2,TRBJ1-2,NA,CASSVDRAANF,TGTGCCAGCAGCGTGGACAGGGCCGCCAACTTC
TRBD2,TRBV4-1,TRBJ2-3,NA,CASREFLAGDGDTQYF,TGCGCCAGCAGAGAGTTCCTAGCGGGGGACGGGGATACGCAGTATTTT
NA,TRBV4-2,TRBJ1-1,NA,CASSQDLARSVNTEAFF,TGTGCCAGCAGCCAAGATTTGGCCAGGTCCGTGAACACTGAAGCTTTCTTT
NA,TRBV12-3/TRBV12-4,TRBJ1-1,NA,CASSLTANTEAFF,TGTGCCAGCAGTTTAACAGCGAACACTGAAGCTTTCTTT
TRBD1,TRBV27,TRBJ1-2,NA,CASREGAEGYTF,TGTGCCAGCAGGGAGGGGGCGGAAGGCTACACCTTC
NA,TRBV5-1,TRBJ1-1,NA,CASSTGTGNTEAFF,TGCGCCAGCAGCACAGGAACAGGGAACACTGAAGCTTTCTTT
NA,TRBV11-2,TRBJ1-3,few,CASSLDPRADTIYF,TGTGCCAGCAGCTTAGATCCCCGCGCTGACACCATATATTTT
NA,TRBV9,TRBJ2-3,NA,CASSVSWVRATDTQYF,TGTGCCAGCAGCGTTAGTTGGGTCAGGGCTACAGATACGCAGTATTTT
NA,TRBV5-1,TRBJ2-3,NA,CASSLVGHSTQYF,TGCGCCAGCAGCTTGGTCGGACACAGCACGCAGTATTTT
NA,TRBV29-1,TRBJ2-2,NA,CSRNYYNTGELFF,TGCAGCCGGAATTACTATAACACCGGGGAGCTGTTTTTT
TRBD1,TRBV4-1,TRBJ2-3,NA,CASSHGTGSTDTQYF,TGCGCCAGCAGCCACGGGACAGGGAGCACAGATACGCAGTATTTT
NA,TRBV19,TRBJ2-5,NA,CASPKGGAKETQYF,TGTGCCTCCCCGAAAGGCGGGGCGAAAGAGACCCAGTACTTC
TRBD1,TRBV28,TRBJ1-2,once,CASTSGDREWSNYGYTF,TGTGCCAGCACCTCAGGGGACAGGGAGTGGTCTAACTATGGCTACACCTTC
TRBD1,TRBV6-5,TRBJ1-1,NA,CASSPRTGANTEAFF,TGTGCCAGCAGTCCACGGACAGGGGCTAACACTGAAGCTTTCTTT
NA,TRBV7-9,TRBJ1-1,NA,CASSPKNTEAFF,TGTGCCAGCAGCCCAAAGAACACTGAAGCTTTCTTT